One T cell receptor beta chain is described in this entry. What it binds is unknown. This record comes from a study of shared clonotypes between healthy human individuals. Study details: Each donor had three CD4 naive, three CD4 memory, two CD8 naive and one CD8 memory plate. General study points: Against clonotypes common to all four donors, non-shared ones had lower generation probabilities.

Researchers divided each subset's genomic DNA evenly across several immunoSEQ plates. Data came from immunoSEQ multiplex PCR; TCRdb stores just in-frame clones and leaves some out. The sample consists of almost 700,000 clones, roughly nine tenths of them appearing once. CD45RO-negative cells were positively selected for CCR7, leaving out terminally differentiated effector memory CD45RA+ cells. J gave up 3 bases and V 5 bases, and 15 bases lay outside the gene matches. This CDR3 has 17 residues. CDR1 is SGHTA, CDR2 FQGTGA, per germline. Source material: naive CD8+ T cells sorted from blood. The rearrangement links TRBV7-3 to TRBJ2-7, with 8 bases identical to TRBD2. This clonotype was sampled from a man aged 25 to 40 in good health. CDR3 nucleotide sequence: TGTGCCAGCAGCCCCCCAGGCCCAGCGGGAGTATTCTACGAGCAGTACTTC. Translation gives CASSPPGPAGVFYEQYF.